The 21 T cell receptor beta chains below come from one sample, sequenced in a study of OX40 agonist ivuxolimab in advanced cancers. Sequencing used immunoSEQ multiplex PCR; TCRdb keeps in-frame clones, though not all of them. The sample contains 85,000 to 130,000 clones, 90% of which appear only once. Material: CD4+ or CD8+ T cells sorted from blood, obtained in a trial of the OX40 agonist ivuxolimab. The receptors were sampled from an adult with an advanced solid tumor such as melanoma, head and neck, liver or kidney cancer.

The J gene is TRBJ2-3, the V gene TRBV15; 8 bases fit TRBD1. The V gene's germline CDR1 is LNHNV and CDR2 YYDKDF (reference sequence). Germline trimming cut 1 base from V and 1 base from J; bases unmatched to any gene: 4. The CDR3 is made up of 16 amino acids. CDR3: CATSRGMDRGTDTQYF. DNA of the CDR3: TGTGCCACCAGCAGAGGCATGGACAGGGGCACAGATACGCAGTATTTT.

This sequence joins TRBV14 and TRBJ2-7, with 7 bases that match TRBD1. The CDR3 has 15 residues. Germline V gene sequence: CDR1 SGHDN, CDR2 FVKESK. Trimming took 3 bases from V and 1 from J; bases not matched to a gene: 6. The DNA of the CDR3 is TGTGCCAGCAGCCACGTGACAGGGCCGTCCTACGAGCAGTACTTC. The encoded protein is CASSHVTGPSYEQYF. Using reference TRBV14 and TRBJ2-7 for the parts outside the CDR3, the full variable domain is EAGVTQFPSHSVIEKGQTVTLRCDPISGHDNLYWYRRVMGKEIKFLLHFVKESKQDESGMPNNRFLAERTGGTYSTLKVQPAELEDSGVYFCASSHVTGPSYEQYFGPGTRLTVT.

The chain joins TRBV27 to TRBJ1-1, with D tentatively TRBD1 (5 bases). The CDR3 extends over 13 amino acids. V dropped 5 bases and J dropped 4 bases, with 11 bases sitting between them. Germline assignment: CDR1 MNHEY and CDR2 SMNVEV (reference sequence). The CDR3 region is CASSPRGLTEAFF. CDR3 in DNA: TGTGCCAGCAGTCCCCGGGGCCTCACTGAAGCTTTCTTT.

This chain links TRBV5-4 with TRBJ2-5, with D unresolved. CDR3 length: 13 amino acids. Germline loops: CDR1 SGHNT, CDR2 YYREEE (reference sequence). V dropped 4 bases and J dropped 5 bases, with 12 bases sitting between them. In DNA, the CDR3 is TGTGCCAGCAGCCCCGCGGCACAGGAGACCCAGTACTTC. Protein sequence: CASSPAAQETQYF. Looking up the rest from reference TRBV5-4 and TRBJ2-5 gives the full variable domain: ETGVTQSPTHLIKTRGQQVTLRCSSQSGHNTVSWYQQALGQGPQFIFQYYREEENGRGNFPPRFSGLQFPNYSSELNVNALELDDSALYLCASSPAAQETQYFGPGTRLLVL.

The chain is built from TRBV19 and TRBJ2-3; D unresolved. The germline gives CDR1 LNHDA, CDR2 SQIVND (reference sequence). CDR3 length equals 11 residues. Between the trimmed V and J ends, which lost 8 bases and 2 bases, there was a span of 5 bases. CDR3 residues: CASGYTDTQYF. CDR3 in DNA: TGTGCCAGTGGATACACAGATACGCAGTATTTT.

V usage is TRBV5-8 and J usage is TRBJ2-4; D may be TRBD2 (5 bases). The CDR3 sequence is 17 residues long. Germline V CDR1 and CDR2: SGHTS, YDEGEE. V was clipped by 0 bases and J by 5 bases, with 18 bases between them. The CDR3 spells CASSLVASNLRENIQYF. CDR3 DNA: TGTGCCAGCAGCTTGGTGGCTAGCAATTTGAGGGAAAACATTCAGTACTTC.

V gene TRBV15 combines with J gene TRBJ2-3, with D tentatively TRBD2 (5 bases). Per germline, CDR1 LNHNV and CDR2 YYDKDF (reference sequence). The germline V and J ends were trimmed by 2 bases and 4 bases, with 16 bases remaining between them. The CDR3 covers 16 residues. CDR3 sequence (DNA): TGTGCCACCAGCAGATCCCGACTAAAAGGGTCAGATACGCAGTATTTT. It yields the protein CATSRSRLKGSDTQYF.

The J gene is TRBJ1-1, the V gene TRBV6-6; D is uncertain. Germline V gene sequence: CDR1 MNHNY, CDR2 SVGAGI (reference sequence). V shed 0 bases and J shed 8 bases, with 10 bases lying between them. The CDR3 is 13 residues long. Written as DNA, the CDR3 is TGTGCCAGCAGTTACTCGAATCGAGGGGAAGCTTTCTTT. This gives the protein CASSYSNRGEAFF.

The J gene is TRBJ2-3, the V gene TRBV19, with D possibly being TRBD1 (8 bases). V was cut by 4 bases and J by 2 bases, with 16 bases left in between. Per the germline V gene, CDR1 is LNHDA and CDR2 is SQIVND (reference sequence). The CDR3 sequence is 16 residues long. CDR3 amino acids: CASSTQGGNLTDTQYF. The DNA of the CDR3 is TGTGCCAGTAGTACACAGGGGGGGAACCTCACAGATACGCAGTATTTT.

The V gene is TRBV6-5, the J gene TRBJ1-4; 9 bases fit TRBD1. Losses at the gene ends were 5 bases for V and 6 bases for J; bases not matched to a gene: 7. Germline CDR1 MNHEY, CDR2 SVGAGI. CDR3 length equals 15 residues. CDR3 DNA: TGTGCCAGCAGTGGCTCCGGGACAGGGTATGAAAAACTGTTTTTT. Translation gives CASSGSGTGYEKLFF.

This chain uses TRBV27 with TRBJ2-6; D remains unclear. Germline values: CDR1 MNHEY, CDR2 SMNVEV (reference sequence). The V and J ends lost 7 bases and 3 bases respectively, with 7 bases between them. The CDR3 runs to 13 residues. CDR3 residues: CASKVVGANVLTF. For the CDR3, the DNA is TGTGCCAGCAAGGTAGTTGGGGCCAACGTCCTGACTTTC.

This rearrangement joins TRBV18 to TRBJ2-1; no firm D call. The germline CDR1 and CDR2 sequences are KGHSH and LQKENI. The CDR3 extends over 13 amino acids. The germline V and J ends were trimmed by 3 bases and 4 bases, with 7 bases remaining between them. The chain's CDR3 is CASSPLEYNEQFF. CDR3 coding DNA: TGTGCCAGCTCACCCCTCGAGTACAATGAGCAGTTCTTC. Drawing the rest from reference TRBV18 and TRBJ2-1, the complete variable domain is NAGVMQNPRHLVRRRGQEARLRCSPMKGHSHVYWYRQLPEEGLKFMVYLQKENIIDESGMPKERFSAEFPKEGPSILRIQQVVRGDSAAYFCASSPLEYNEQFFGPGTRLTVL.

This chain joins TRBV18 and TRBJ2-5, with D perhaps matching TRBD1 or TRBD2 (5 bases each). Germline assignment: CDR1 KGHSH and CDR2 LQKENI. V gave up 5 bases and J gave up 4 bases, with 5 bases separating them. The CDR3 covers 11 residues. The CDR3 here is CASSGTETQYF. The CDR3 nucleotides are TGTGCCAGCTCAGGGACAGAGACCCAGTACTTC.

The chain couples TRBV10-3 to TRBJ2-1; TRBD2 matches 8 bases. Germline CDR1 is ENHRY and CDR2 is SYGVKD. Germline trimming cut 9 bases from V and 2 bases from J; bases unmatched to any gene: 9. The length of the CDR3 is 15 residues. This CDR3 is CAIRGGSGTYNEQFF. In nucleotides, the CDR3 is TGTGCCATTCGCGGGGGGAGCGGGACCTACAATGAGCAGTTCTTC.

The chain uses TRBV2 and TRBJ1-1, with unresolved D. Germline loops: CDR1 SNHLY, CDR2 FYNNEI. This CDR3 contains 13 residues. The V end lost 0 bases, the J end lost 4 bases, and 6 bases lay between the germline ends. DNA of the CDR3: TGTGCCAGCAGTGAAGCAGGGCCCACTGAAGCTTTCTTT. It encodes CASSEAGPTEAFF. Looking up the rest from reference TRBV2 and TRBJ1-1 gives the full variable domain: EPEVTQTPSHQVTQMGQEVILRCVPISNHLYFYWYRQILGQKVEFLVSFYNNEISEKSEIFDDQFSVERPDGSNFTLKIRSTKLEDSAMYFCASSEAGPTEAFFGQGTRLTVV.

This chain connects TRBV29-1 to TRBJ1-2, with D possibly TRBD1 on 6 matching bases. The CDR3 runs 18 residues. The V end was cut by 3 bases, the J end by 1 base, with 24 bases between. Germline V gene data show CDR1 as SQVTM and CDR2 as ANQGSEA. The CDR3 reads CSVDTSSLVDRRNYGYTF. The DNA of the CDR3 is TGCAGCGTTGATACTTCTTCCCTTGTGGACAGACGTAACTATGGCTACACCTTC.

V and J are TRBV6-6 and TRBJ2-5, with 9 nucleotides matching TRBD1. The length of the CDR3 is 15 residues. V gave up 4 bases and J gave up 3 bases; unmatched junction bases: 6. CDR1 and CDR2 (germline): MNHNY, SVGAGI (reference sequence). This CDR3 is CASSSHGTGKETQYF. The CDR3 DNA reads TGTGCCAGCAGTTCCCACGGGACAGGGAAAGAGACCCAGTACTTC.

This chain links TRBV27 with TRBJ2-6; 10 nucleotides agree with TRBD2. Unmatched junction bases numbered 2, after V lost 3 bases and J lost 0 bases. The germline V gene has CDR1 MNHEY and CDR2 SMNVEV (reference sequence). The CDR3 has 17 residues. In DNA, the CDR3 is TGTGCCAGCAGTTTGACTAGCGGGCTCTCTGGGGCCAACGTCCTGACTTTC. Its protein product is CASSLTSGLSGANVLTF.

The rearrangement joins TRBV14 to TRBJ2-7; 7 positions agree with TRBD1. CDR1 is SGHDN, CDR2 FVKESK, per germline. The V segment lost 1 base and the J segment 5 bases; nucleotides outside the gene matches: 8. The CDR3 covers 15 residues. Here the CDR3 reads CASSQVGQGVHEQYF. The DNA for the CDR3 is TGTGCCAGCAGCCAAGTGGGTCAGGGGGTCCACGAGCAGTACTTC.

This rearrangement joins TRBV2 to TRBJ2-5, with 7 bases that match TRBD1. Trimming at V came to 6 bases and at J to 0 bases, leaving 4 bases not matched to a gene. This CDR3 has 14 amino acids. Germline CDR1 is SNHLY and CDR2 is FYNNEI. The CDR3 reads CASSSRGYQETQYF. The CDR3 bases are TGTGCCAGCAGCTCCAGGGGGTACCAAGAGACCCAGTACTTC.

This clone was seen more than once but under ten times. The chain is built from TRBV7-8 and TRBJ2-5, with D maybe TRBD2 (5 bases). The CDR3 length is 13 residues. V lost 7 bases and J 3 bases, leaving 12 bases between the germline ends. In germline, CDR1 is SGHVS, CDR2 FQNEAQ. CDR3 coding DNA: TGTGCCAGCACCAAACTAGGGAAAGAGACCCAGTACTTC. Translation gives CASTKLGKETQYF.